The TCR beta chain described here comes from a study of T cell responses to AZD1222 COVID-19 vaccine. V was trimmed by 3 bases and J by 1 base, leaving 7 bases between them. The CDR3 has 13 residues. The germline V gene has CDR1 GTSNPN and CDR2 SVGIG (reference sequence). Generated by immunoSEQ multiplex PCR, the TCRdb table keeps only in-frame clones and is missing some. Found here are roughly 120,000 clones, roughly 89% of them singletons; the top ten hold 5% to 5.5%. The sample in question was peripheral blood, obtained on day 0 of AZD1222 vaccination. The V gene is TRBV30, the J gene TRBJ2-1; D remains unclear. The sequence derives from an adult in good health. CDR3 sequence (DNA): TGTGCCTGGAGGGGGAAGTCCTACAATGAGCAGTTCTTC. This codes for CAWRGKSYNEQFF. The full variable domain, its missing parts supplied by reference TRBV30 and TRBJ2-1, is SQTIHQWPATLVQPVGSPLSLECTVEGTSNPNLYWYRQAAGRGLQLLFYSVGIGQISSEVPQNLSASRPQDRQFILSSKKLLLSDSGFYLCAWRGKSYNEQFFGPGTRLTVL.